The 18 T cell receptor beta chains below were found in one sample sequenced in a study of graft-versus-host responses after intestinal transplantation (dated by TCRdb to 2020 to 2023). Sample time point, as interpreted from the label and publication: cells obtained before transplantation from donor or recipient. Library preparation employed the immunoSEQ multiplex PCR assay. Not all clones reach the TCRdb copy of this immuneACCESS table, which keeps in-frame sequences only. Checked studies attribute under half of the gap to unresolved V genes and leave the rest unexplained. This sample lists more than 65,000 clones; approximately 87% were detected once. The top ten hold 0.39% of the sample. For these receptors, no antigen is known. Sequencing used unstimulated CD4+ T cells sorted from spleen or lymph node cells, obtained before transplant. These receptors were collected from a human donor who was the organ donor for an intestinal transplant.

The CDR3 DNA follows: TGTGCCAGCAGCTGGGCGGGGAACACCGGGGAGCTGTTTTTT. It translates to CASSWAGNTGELFF. The V and J genes are TRBV5-4 and TRBJ2-2; tentative D call: TRBD2 (5 bases). The germline V gene has CDR1 SGHNT and CDR2 YYREEE (reference sequence). V shed 3 bases and J shed 1 base, with 7 bases lying between them. The CDR3 has 14 residues.

The chain links TRBV6-1 to TRBJ1-1; D is possibly TRBD1 (5 bases). CDR3 length: 14 residues. Between the trimmed V and J ends, which lost 5 bases and 4 bases, there was a span of 14 bases. Looked up from germline, CDR1 is MNHNS and CDR2 is SASEGT. The CDR3 sequence is CASSRSGRSTEAFF. As DNA, the CDR3 is TGTGCCAGCAGTAGGTCAGGGAGGAGCACTGAAGCTTTCTTT.

The chain recombines TRBV28 with TRBJ1-6; 7 nucleotides line up with TRBD1. The CDR3 runs 14 residues. Germline CDR1 and CDR2: MDHEN and SYDVKM. J lost 7 bases, V lost 7 bases, and 7 bases had no gene match. CDR3 protein: CASTLQGRNSPLHF. For the CDR3, the DNA is TGTGCCAGCACCCTACAGGGGCGGAATTCACCCCTCCACTTT.

This clone came up a few times. This sample also contains other DNA sequences that code for the same CDR3. The chain carries TRBV27 and TRBJ1-1; D unresolved. This CDR3 is built from 13 residues. V was cut by 3 bases and J by 1 base, with 6 bases left in between. Germline V CDR1 and CDR2: MNHEY, SMNVEV (reference sequence). This CDR3 reads CASSFPGNTEAFF. As DNA, the CDR3 is TGTGCCAGCAGTTTCCCGGGGAACACTGAAGCTTTCTTT.

V usage is TRBV19 and J usage is TRBJ1-5; TRBD1 agrees at 7 bases. The V gene end was trimmed by 9 bases and the J gene end by 3 bases; junction bases not matched to a gene: 5. The V gene's germline CDR1 is LNHDA and CDR2 SQIVND (reference sequence). This CDR3 has 13 amino acids. The CDR3 DNA reads TGTGCCAGCCGGGACAGTCTCAATCAGCCCCAGCATTTT. It encodes CASRDSLNQPQHF.

This clone turned up a few times. The rearrangement links TRBV9 to TRBJ2-2; TRBD2 is a possible D gene (6 bases). The ends were cut back, 0 bases at V and 6 bases at J, with 12 bases in the middle. Germline values: CDR1 SGDLS, CDR2 YYNGEE. The CDR3 spans 15 residues. CDR3 bases: TGTGCCAGCAGCGTAGTCGGGGGACTCGCCGGGGAGCTGTTTTTT. Encoded protein: CASSVVGGLAGELFF.

The chain carries TRBV7-3 and TRBJ2-2; TRBD2 might be the D (5 bases). V was trimmed by 4 bases and J by 6 bases, leaving 12 bases between them. The CDR3 is 14 residues long. CDR1 SGHTA and CDR2 FQGTGA come from the germline V gene. The CDR3, as DNA: TGTGCCAGCAGCTCCTCCACTAGTGCCGGGGAGCTGTTTTTT. It yields the protein CASSSSTSAGELFF.

The chain employs TRBV4-1 and TRBJ1-2, with a possible D match to TRBD1 (6 bases). The V and J ends lost 6 bases and 6 bases respectively, with 14 bases between them. CDR1 is MGHRA and CDR2 is YSYEKL in the germline V gene. The CDR3 loop spans 13 amino acids. This chain's CDR3 is CASSRDIGDGYTF. CDR3 bases: TGCGCCAGCAGTCGGGACATAGGCGATGGCTACACCTTC.

The rearrangement links TRBV5-1 to TRBJ2-2; D possibly corresponds to TRBD1 (6 bases). CDR1 is SGHRS and CDR2 is YFSETQ in the germline V gene. V was pared by 0 bases and J by 5 bases, with 11 bases between. The CDR3 contains 15 residues. The DNA for the CDR3 is TGCGCCAGCAGCTTGGTAGGGGGAGAGACCGGGGAGCTGTTTTTT. Encoded protein: CASSLVGGETGELFF.

The chain has TRBV7-9 and TRBJ2-3, with D perhaps TRBD2 (7 bases). Germline loops: CDR1 SEHNR, CDR2 FQNEAQ (reference sequence). Deletions cut 2 bases from V and 5 bases from J, with 17 bases between. This CDR3 has 16 amino acids. In DNA, the CDR3 is TGTGCCAGCAGCTTATGGGCGGGGGCCCCCGGAGATACGCAGTATTTT. This encodes CASSLWAGAPGDTQYF.

This clone was detected only once. The rearrangement joins TRBV2 to TRBJ1-5, with D possibly matching TRBD1 (5 bases). Per germline, CDR1 SNHLY and CDR2 FYNNEI. V was shortened by 7 bases and J by 0 bases, with 10 bases between the two germline ends. This CDR3 has 14 amino acids. This CDR3 is CASTGENSNQPQHF. Here the CDR3 DNA reads TGTGCCAGCACGGGGGAAAATAGCAATCAGCCCCAGCATTTT. Drawing the rest from reference TRBV2 and TRBJ1-5, the complete variable domain is EPEVTQTPSHQVTQMGQEVILRCVPISNHLYFYWYRQILGQKVEFLVSFYNNEISEKSEIFDDQFSVERPDGSNFTLKIRSTKLEDSAMYFCASTGENSNQPQHFGDGTRLSIL.

The chain couples TRBV5-4 to TRBJ2-2; 13 positions match TRBD2. The CDR3 is 17 amino acids. The junction had 7 bases not matched to a gene; V was cut back by 4 bases and J by 4 bases. The germline gives CDR1 SGHNT, CDR2 YYREEE (reference sequence). The chain's CDR3 is CASSRGTSGVITGELFF. Here the CDR3 DNA reads TGTGCCAGCAGCAGGGGGACTAGCGGGGTTATCACCGGGGAGCTGTTTTTT.

This chain uses TRBV14 with TRBJ1-6; 7 nucleotides match TRBD1. Losses at the gene ends were 4 bases for V and 10 bases for J; bases not matched to a gene: 7. The CDR3 is made up of 14 amino acids. Germline lookup yields CDR1 SGHDN and CDR2 FVKESK. CDR3 sequence (DNA): TGTGCCAGCAGCCGGACAGGTTCAGGGTCACCCCTCCACTTT. Translating gives CASSRTGSGSPLHF.

This chain joins TRBV6-5 and TRBJ1-5, with D possibly being TRBD1 (5 bases). CDR3 size: 16 residues. Trimming cost V 1 base and J 1 base, with 11 bases left between them. Germline CDR1 and CDR2: MNHEY and SVGAGI. This chain's CDR3 is CASSYLGAGSNQPQHF. The DNA for the CDR3 is TGTGCCAGCAGTTACTTAGGGGCTGGGAGCAATCAGCCCCAGCATTTT.

In nucleotides, the CDR3 is TGTGCCAGCAACCCGGGGACAGGGGTACTAGCTAATGAAAAACTGTTTTTT. Encoded protein: CASNPGTGVLANEKLFF. The rearrangement links TRBV11-2 to TRBJ1-4, with 10 nucleotides matching TRBD1. The CDR3 is 17 residues long. Germline CDR1 reads SGHAT; CDR2 reads FQNNGV. The V and J ends lost 7 bases and 3 bases, in that order; junction bases with no gene match: 11.

The V gene is TRBV6-1, the J gene TRBJ2-2, with a weak D call TRBD2 (5 bases). The V and J ends lost 7 bases and 7 bases respectively, with 16 bases between them. From germline, CDR1 is MNHNS and CDR2 SASEGT. The CDR3 covers 14 residues. The CDR3 loop is CASTLTTSVGELFF. CDR3 sequence (DNA): TGTGCCAGCACCCTGACTACATCCGTCGGGGAGCTGTTTTTT.

The chain links TRBV18 to TRBJ2-1; 12 nucleotides line up with TRBD2. This CDR3 spans 15 amino acids. The junction had 2 bases not matched to a gene; V was cut back by 2 bases and J by 6 bases. From germline, CDR1 is KGHSH and CDR2 LQKENI. The chain's CDR3 is CASSPTTSGSNEQFF. The CDR3 nucleotides read TGTGCCAGCTCACCAACGACTAGCGGGAGCAATGAGCAGTTCTTC.

This clone appeared once. The chain uses TRBV27 and TRBJ2-3; 9 nucleotides align to TRBD2. The germline V gene has CDR1 MNHEY and CDR2 SMNVEV (reference sequence). After removal of 3 bases from V and 7 bases from J, the junction contained 11 bases not matched to a gene. The CDR3 loop spans 16 amino acids. The CDR3 is CASSLISGGPSYTQYF. The DNA of the CDR3 is TGTGCCAGCAGTTTGATAAGCGGGGGGCCTAGTTATACGCAGTATTTT.